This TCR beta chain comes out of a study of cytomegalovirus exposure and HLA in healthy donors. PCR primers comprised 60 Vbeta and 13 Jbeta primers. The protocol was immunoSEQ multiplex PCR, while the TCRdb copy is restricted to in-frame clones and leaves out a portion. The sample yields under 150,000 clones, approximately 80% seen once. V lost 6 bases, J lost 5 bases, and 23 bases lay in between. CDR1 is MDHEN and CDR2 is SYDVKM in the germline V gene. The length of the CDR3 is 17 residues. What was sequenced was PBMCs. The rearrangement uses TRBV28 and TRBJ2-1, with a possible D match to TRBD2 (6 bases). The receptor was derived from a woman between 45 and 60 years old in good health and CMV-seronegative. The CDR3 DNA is TGTGCCAGCAGACCATATCCCCGGACTAAAACTAACAATGAGCAGTTCTTC. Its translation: CASRPYPRTKTNNEQFF.